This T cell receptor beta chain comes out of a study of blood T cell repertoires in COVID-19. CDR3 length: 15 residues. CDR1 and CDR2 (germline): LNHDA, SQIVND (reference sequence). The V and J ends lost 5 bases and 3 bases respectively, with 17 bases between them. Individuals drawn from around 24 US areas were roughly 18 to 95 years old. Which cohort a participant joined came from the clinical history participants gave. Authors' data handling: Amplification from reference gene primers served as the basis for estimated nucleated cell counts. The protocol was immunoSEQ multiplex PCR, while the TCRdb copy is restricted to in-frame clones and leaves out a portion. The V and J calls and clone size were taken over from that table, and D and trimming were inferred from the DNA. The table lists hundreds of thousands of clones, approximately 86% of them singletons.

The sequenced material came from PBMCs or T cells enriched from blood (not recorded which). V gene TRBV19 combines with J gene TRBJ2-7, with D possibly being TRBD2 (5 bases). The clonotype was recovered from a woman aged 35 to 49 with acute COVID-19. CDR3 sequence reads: CASSAQLVIGYEQYF. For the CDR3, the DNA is TGTGCCAGTAGTGCCCAACTAGTGATCGGCTACGAGCAGTACTTC.